This is a list of T cell receptor beta chains from one sample in a study of CD8+CD57+ T cells in acquired aplastic anemia. TCRdb re-called the reads with MiXCR, one entry per CDR3 protein. The table lists 200,000 to 250,000 distinct CDR3 sequences, over 40% of them singletons, with roughly 21% in the top ten. The specimen was sorted CD4+, CD8+, or CD8+CD57+ T cells (not recorded which) from PBMCs. These receptors originate from a human donor with aplastic anemia. Both conserved end residues are part of each CDR3. A D gene is named only where the DNA matches it firmly. Clone size is shown for a subset of rows, as once, few, many or a class of expanded clone.

v_gene: TRBV10-3; d_gene: -; abundance: few; j_gene: TRBJ2-7; CDR3aa: CAISGGAADGSYEQYF; CDR3nt: TGTGCCATCAGTGGGGGGGCTGCGGATGGCTCCTACGAGCAGTACTTC
v_gene: TRBV10-3; d_gene: TRBD1; abundance: -; j_gene: TRBJ2-7; CDR3aa: CAISETRTGTGGYEQYF; CDR3nt: TGTGCCATCAGTGAGACAAGAACCGGGACAGGGGGCTACGAGCAGTACTTC
v_gene: TRBV2; d_gene: -; abundance: many; j_gene: TRBJ1-1; CDR3aa: CASTPSPHPEAFF; CDR3nt: TGTGCCAGCACCCCGTCCCCCCACCCGGAAGCTTTCTTT
v_gene: TRBV6-5; d_gene: -; abundance: -; j_gene: TRBJ1-3; CDR3aa: CASSPSNSGNTIYF; CDR3nt: TGTGCCAGCAGCCCATCCAACTCTGGAAACACCATATATTTT
v_gene: TRBV7-2; d_gene: -; abundance: -; j_gene: TRBJ1-1; CDR3aa: CTSSYTVGTGAFF; CDR3nt: TGTACCAGCAGCTATACGGTAGGAACTGGAGCTTTCTTT
v_gene: TRBV7-8; d_gene: -; abundance: many; j_gene: TRBJ1-5; CDR3aa: CASSLGVVSNQPQHF; CDR3nt: TGTGCCAGCAGCTTAGGGGTCGTGAGCAATCAGCCCCAGCATTTT
v_gene: TRBV5-1; d_gene: -; abundance: many; j_gene: TRBJ1-4; CDR3aa: CASSRQDNEKLFF; CDR3nt: TGCGCCAGCAGCAGACAGGATAATGAAAAACTGTTTTTT
v_gene: TRBV3-1; d_gene: -; abundance: many; j_gene: TRBJ1-5; CDR3aa: CASSQDQNQPQHF; CDR3nt: TGTGCCAGCAGCCAAGATCAAAATCAGCCCCAGCATTTT
v_gene: TRBV12-3/TRBV12-4; d_gene: -; abundance: many; j_gene: TRBJ1-2; CDR3aa: CASSIHPTVNYGYTF; CDR3nt: TGTGCCAGCAGTATACATCCGACAGTTAACTATGGCTACACCTTC
v_gene: TRBV19; d_gene: -; abundance: -; j_gene: TRBJ1-2; CDR3aa: CASTRGGGSNGYTF; CDR3nt: TGTGCCAGTACGAGGGGGGGGGGCTCTAATGGCTACACCTTC
v_gene: TRBV29-1; d_gene: -; abundance: -; j_gene: TRBJ1-2; CDR3aa: CSVEAFGDEWGYTF; CDR3nt: TGCAGCGTTGAGGCCTTCGGGGACGAGTGGGGCTACACCTTC
v_gene: TRBV20-1; d_gene: TRBD2; abundance: many; j_gene: TRBJ2-2; CDR3aa: CSVSGGHTGELFF; CDR3nt: TGCAGTGTTAGCGGGGGACACACCGGGGAGCTGTTTTTT
v_gene: TRBV20-1; d_gene: -; abundance: few; j_gene: TRBJ1-1; CDR3aa: CSAREGVTEAFF; CDR3nt: TGCAGTGCCCGGGAGGGGGTTACTGAAGCTTTCTTT
v_gene: TRBV15; d_gene: -; abundance: many; j_gene: TRBJ1-1; CDR3aa: CATSREAGEATEAFF; CDR3nt: TGTGCCACCAGCAGAGAGGCAGGGGAGGCCACTGAAGCTTTCTTT
v_gene: TRBV2; d_gene: -; abundance: many; j_gene: TRBJ2-6; CDR3aa: CASREVLGANVLTF; CDR3nt: TGTGCCAGCAGGGAGGTTCTTGGGGCCAACGTCCTGACTTTC
v_gene: TRBV10-3; d_gene: -; abundance: -; j_gene: TRBJ1-5; CDR3aa: CAISGGRNQPQHF; CDR3nt: TGTGCCATCAGTGGGGGCAGAAATCAGCCCCAGCATTTT
v_gene: TRBV3-1; d_gene: -; abundance: many; j_gene: TRBJ1-1; CDR3aa: CASSQVNTEAFF; CDR3nt: TGTGCCAGCAGCCAGGTTAACACTGAAGCTTTCTTT
v_gene: TRBV20-1; d_gene: -; abundance: -; j_gene: TRBJ2-3; CDR3aa: CSALTGQSTSTDTQYF; CDR3nt: TGCAGTGCTCTTACGGGGCAATCAACTAGCACAGATACGCAGTATTTT
v_gene: TRBV5-1; d_gene: -; abundance: many; j_gene: TRBJ1-3; CDR3aa: CASKEGQISGNTIYF; CDR3nt: TGCGCCAGCAAGGAAGGACAGATCTCTGGAAACACCATATATTTT
v_gene: TRBV5-1; d_gene: -; abundance: -; j_gene: TRBJ2-3; CDR3aa: CASSKGRQRESTDTQYF; CDR3nt: TGCGCCAGCAGCAAGGGACGACAGAGGGAAAGCACAGATACGCAGTATTTT
v_gene: TRBV12-3/TRBV12-4; d_gene: -; abundance: many; j_gene: TRBJ2-2; CDR3aa: CASSLGWAGELFF; CDR3nt: TGTGCCAGCAGTTTAGGCTGGGCCGGGGAGCTGTTTTTT
v_gene: TRBV6-1; d_gene: TRBD1; abundance: -; j_gene: TRBJ1-1; CDR3aa: CASSERQGGGAAEAFF; CDR3nt: TGTGCCAGCAGTGAACGACAGGGGGGGGGAGCGGCTGAAGCTTTCTTT
v_gene: TRBV7-2; d_gene: -; abundance: -; j_gene: TRBJ2-1; CDR3aa: CASSPSWVRNEQFF; CDR3nt: TGTGCCAGCAGCCCCTCGTGGGTCAGAAATGAGCAGTTCTTC
v_gene: TRBV5-6; d_gene: -; abundance: -; j_gene: TRBJ1-2; CDR3aa: CASSLTAGSYGYTF; CDR3nt: TGTGCCAGCAGCTTGACGGCAGGGAGCTATGGCTACACCTTC
v_gene: TRBV7-2; d_gene: -; abundance: -; j_gene: TRBJ1-4; CDR3aa: CASSPNPGEKLFF; CDR3nt: TGTGCCAGCAGCCCAAATCCGGGGGAAAAACTGTTTTTT
v_gene: TRBV9; d_gene: -; abundance: many; j_gene: TRBJ2-5; CDR3aa: CASSAFFGAQETQYF; CDR3nt: TGTGCCAGCAGCGCCTTTTTTGGGGCCCAAGAGACCCAGTACTTC
v_gene: TRBV19; d_gene: -; abundance: many; j_gene: TRBJ1-5; CDR3aa: CASSIAGTNQPQHF; CDR3nt: TGTGCCAGTAGTATAGCAGGGACCAATCAGCCCCAGCATTTT
v_gene: TRBV15; d_gene: -; abundance: -; j_gene: TRBJ2-5; CDR3aa: CATSRDKEVGETQYF; CDR3nt: TGTGCCACCAGCAGAGATAAGGAGGTGGGAGAGACCCAGTACTTC
v_gene: TRBV20-1; d_gene: TRBD2; abundance: -; j_gene: TRBJ2-5; CDR3aa: CSARGTSGGLMRPTQYF; CDR3nt: TGCAGTGCTAGAGGGACTAGCGGGGGGCTTATGCGCCCAACCCAGTACTTC
v_gene: TRBV10-2; d_gene: TRBD1; abundance: -; j_gene: TRBJ2-1; CDR3aa: CATRLSLGQFYNEQFF; CDR3nt: TGCGCCACGCGACTTTCCTTGGGACAGTTTTACAATGAGCAGTTCTTC
v_gene: TRBV15; d_gene: TRBD1; abundance: many; j_gene: TRBJ1-5; CDR3aa: CATSRGTVENQPQHF; CDR3nt: TGTGCCACCAGCAGGGGGACAGTGGAAAACCAGCCCCAGCATTTT
v_gene: TRBV20-1; d_gene: -; abundance: many; j_gene: TRBJ1-5; CDR3aa: CSARQGGGPGPQHF; CDR3nt: TGCAGTGCTAGGCAAGGGGGGGGCCCTGGGCCCCAGCATTTT
v_gene: TRBV6-5; d_gene: -; abundance: -; j_gene: TRBJ1-2; CDR3aa: CASRAYTDIYGYTF; CDR3nt: TGTGCCAGCAGGGCATACACAGACATCTATGGCTACACCTTC
v_gene: TRBV3-1; d_gene: TRBD1; abundance: many; j_gene: TRBJ1-2; CDR3aa: CASSQWDRGDGYTF; CDR3nt: TGTGCCAGCAGCCAATGGGACAGGGGAGATGGCTACACCTTC
v_gene: TRBV6-5; d_gene: -; abundance: -; j_gene: TRBJ1-1; CDR3aa: CASSLEGLGNAEAFF; CDR3nt: TGTGCCAGCAGTTTAGAGGGGCTGGGGAACGCTGAAGCTTTCTTT
v_gene: TRBV15; d_gene: -; abundance: -; j_gene: TRBJ2-1; CDR3aa: CATKQGEGFYNEQFF; CDR3nt: TGTGCCACCAAACAGGGAGAGGGGTTCTACAATGAGCAGTTCTTC
v_gene: TRBV7-2; d_gene: -; abundance: many; j_gene: TRBJ1-4; CDR3aa: CASNKFNGEKLFF; CDR3nt: TGTGCCAGCAACAAATTTAACGGAGAAAAACTGTTTTTT
v_gene: TRBV25-1; d_gene: -; abundance: -; j_gene: TRBJ1-6; CDR3aa: CASSELNSQGSNSPLHF; CDR3nt: TGTGCCAGCAGTGAATTGAACAGCCAAGGGTCTAATTCACCCCTCCACTTT
v_gene: TRBV2; d_gene: -; abundance: -; j_gene: TRBJ2-7; CDR3aa: CASSELGYEQYF; CDR3nt: TGTGCCAGCAGTGAGCTTGGATACGAGCAGTACTTC
v_gene: TRBV5-1; d_gene: -; abundance: -; j_gene: TRBJ1-4; CDR3aa: CASSSEGGNEKLFF; CDR3nt: TGCGCCAGCAGCTCGGAAGGGGGTAATGAAAAACTGTTTTTT
v_gene: TRBV25-1; d_gene: -; abundance: -; j_gene: TRBJ1-3; CDR3aa: CASSHPSGDTIYF; CDR3nt: TGTGCCAGCAGCCACCCTAGCGGAGACACCATATATTTT
v_gene: TRBV12-3/TRBV12-4; d_gene: -; abundance: once; j_gene: TRBJ2-6; CDR3aa: CASSLGLSGANVLTF; CDR3nt: TGTGCCAGCAGTTTAGGGCTTTCTGGGGCCAACGTCCTGACTTTC
v_gene: TRBV5-1; d_gene: -; abundance: many; j_gene: TRBJ2-7; CDR3aa: CASSLAAEYEQYF; CDR3nt: TGCGCCAGCAGCTTGGCCGCAGAGTACGAGCAGTACTTC
v_gene: TRBV6-6; d_gene: TRBD1; abundance: -; j_gene: TRBJ2-7; CDR3aa: CASSYSGQGVGEQYF; CDR3nt: TGTGCCAGCAGTTACTCTGGACAGGGGGTAGGGGAGCAGTATTTC
v_gene: TRBV2; d_gene: -; abundance: many; j_gene: TRBJ2-1; CDR3aa: CASSRRLIYNEQFF; CDR3nt: TGTGCCAGCAGTCGTCGTCTCATCTACAATGAGCAGTTCTTC
v_gene: TRBV10-3; d_gene: TRBD1; abundance: -; j_gene: TRBJ1-2; CDR3aa: CAIRGQGNYGYTF; CDR3nt: TGTGCCATCAGGGGACAGGGGAACTATGGCTACACCTTC
v_gene: TRBV4-1; d_gene: -; abundance: -; j_gene: TRBJ2-7; CDR3aa: CASSQYLPSYEQYF; CDR3nt: TGCGCCAGCAGCCAATATCTACCGAGCTACGAGCAGTACTTC
v_gene: TRBV15; d_gene: -; abundance: few; j_gene: TRBJ1-1; CDR3aa: CATSRDPGARAFF; CDR3nt: TGTGCCACCAGCAGAGATCCGGGGGCTAGGGCTTTCTTT
v_gene: TRBV11-3; d_gene: TRBD1; abundance: many; j_gene: TRBJ2-3; CDR3aa: CASSSGGPALADTQYF; CDR3nt: TGTGCCAGCAGCTCAGGGGGACCGGCGCTAGCAGATACGCAGTATTTT
v_gene: TRBV11-2; d_gene: -; abundance: many; j_gene: TRBJ2-3; CDR3aa: CASSLGPRTTDTQYF; CDR3nt: TGTGCCAGCAGCTTAGGCCCCCGTACTACGGATACGCAGTATTTT
v_gene: TRBV20-1; d_gene: -; abundance: -; j_gene: TRBJ1-1; CDR3aa: CSAAIWSFMNTEAFF; CDR3nt: TGCAGTGCTGCTATTTGGAGTTTCATGAACACTGAAGCTTTCTTT
v_gene: TRBV5-1; d_gene: -; abundance: many; j_gene: TRBJ1-1; CDR3aa: CASSYDSNTEAFF; CDR3nt: TGCGCCAGCAGCTATGACTCGAACACTGAAGCTTTCTTT
v_gene: TRBV6-5; d_gene: TRBD1; abundance: -; j_gene: TRBJ2-7; CDR3aa: CASSDEADRGGEQYF; CDR3nt: TGTGCCAGCAGTGACGAGGCGGACAGGGGGGGCGAGCAGTACTTC
v_gene: TRBV5-8; d_gene: -; abundance: many; j_gene: TRBJ2-3; CDR3aa: CASSRGGHTDTQYF; CDR3nt: TGTGCCAGCAGCCGCGGGGGACACACAGATACGCAGTATTTT
v_gene: TRBV20-1; d_gene: -; abundance: few; j_gene: TRBJ2-7; CDR3aa: CSARQQGDEQYF; CDR3nt: TGCAGTGCTAGACAACAGGGAGACGAGCAGTACTTC
v_gene: TRBV5-5; d_gene: -; abundance: many; j_gene: TRBJ1-5; CDR3aa: CASSLFGQSNQPQHF; CDR3nt: TGTGCCAGCAGCTTGTTCGGACAAAGTAATCAGCCCCAGCATTTT
v_gene: TRBV24-1; d_gene: TRBD1; abundance: many; j_gene: TRBJ2-5; CDR3aa: CATSDPRDSQETQYF; CDR3nt: TGTGCCACCAGTGATCCCCGGGACAGTCAAGAGACCCAGTACTTC
v_gene: TRBV10-3; d_gene: TRBD1; abundance: many; j_gene: TRBJ1-3; CDR3aa: CAISGDRAGGTIYF; CDR3nt: TGTGCCATCAGTGGCGACAGGGCTGGTGGGACCATATATTTT
v_gene: TRBV7-6; d_gene: TRBD1; abundance: -; j_gene: TRBJ1-6; CDR3aa: CASSLGTGGRSPLHF; CDR3nt: TGTGCCAGCAGCCTCGGGACAGGGGGTAGATCACCCCTCCACTTT